Given below is one TCR beta chain in context. This sample stems from a study of blood T cell repertoires in COVID-19. Study in general: The samples span acute and convalescent COVID-19 from the United States, Italy and Spain. Nucleic acid was either cDNA or gDNA, and it came from T cells, B-cell-depleted T cells, or PBMCs.

Authors' analysis steps: For nucleated cells, counts were estimated from reference gene primer amplification. Repertoires were generated with immunoSEQ multiplex PCR, while TCRdb's copy carries only in-frame clones and drops some. V, J and clone size were drawn from that table, and D and trimming were deduced from the DNA. The sample yields 110,000 to 150,000 clones, roughly 80% seen once. The CDR3 contains 14 residues. Germline values: CDR1 LNHNV, CDR2 YYDKDF (reference sequence). V was pared by 1 base and J by 3 bases, with 9 bases between. This chain links TRBV15 with TRBJ1-1; unclear D gene. The sample taken for sequencing was peripheral blood. The TCR was taken from a woman over 75 in a cohort sampled during active or convalescent COVID-19. The CDR3 nucleotides are TGTGCCACCAGCAGAGGGGAGCGGGACACTGAAGCTTTCTTT. The encoded protein is CATSRGERDTEAFF.